This T cell receptor (beta chain) was identified in a study of beta chain features in type 1 diabetes. The CDR3 has 14 residues. Looked up from germline, CDR1 is SQVTM and CDR2 is ANQGSEA. V shed 4 bases and J 6 bases; nucleotides not matched to a gene: 8. All of the isolated RNA was reverse transcribed, so expressed TCRB transcripts were sequenced. Sequencing used immunoSEQ multiplex PCR; TCRdb keeps in-frame clones, though not all of them. The repertoire consists of 350,000 or so clones, with roughly 21% occurring once and the leading ten covering around 0.045%. The chain is built from TRBV29-1 and TRBJ1-4, with 7 bases lining up with TRBD1. This TCR came from a woman younger than 30 in good health. The source material was naive CD4+ T cells from blood. This CDR3 reads CSVGGNTGDEKLFF. In nucleotides, the CDR3 is TGCAGCGTTGGGGGCAATACAGGGGATGAAAAACTGTTTTTT.